Reported below is one TCR beta chain. Its antigen is still unknown. With V trimmed by 0 bases and J by 2 bases, 2 bases remained unmatched. The germline V gene has CDR1 SGHRS and CDR2 YFSETQ. This CDR3 comprises 15 residues. This entry is derived from a study of cytomegalovirus exposure and HLA in healthy donors. As for the study in general: There were approximately 80 million unique TCRs (from HLA-typed donors) in an early data release.

Study observations and caveats: Based on reports, TCR beta sequences accurately predicted HLA-A and HLA-B alleles for most subjects.

The study ran its PCR with 60 Vbeta and 13 Jbeta primers. Data came from immunoSEQ multiplex PCR; TCRdb stores just in-frame clones and leaves some out. The listing records 130,000 to 150,000 clones. The chain joins TRBV5-1 to TRBJ2-7; TRBD2 aligns across 10 bases. The receptor was isolated from a male donor in good health and CMV-seronegative. The sample taken for sequencing was PBMCs. The CDR3 loop reads CASSLESGRAYEQYF. Here the CDR3 DNA reads TGCGCCAGCAGCTTGGAGAGCGGGAGGGCCTACGAGCAGTACTTC. Together with reference TRBV5-1 and TRBJ2-7, the CDR3 gives the full variable domain: KAGVTQTPRYLIKTRGQQVTLSCSPISGHRSVSWYQQTPGQGLQFLFEYFSETQRNKGNFPGRFSGRQFSNSRSEMNVSTLELGDSALYLCASSLESGRAYEQYFGPGTRLTVT.